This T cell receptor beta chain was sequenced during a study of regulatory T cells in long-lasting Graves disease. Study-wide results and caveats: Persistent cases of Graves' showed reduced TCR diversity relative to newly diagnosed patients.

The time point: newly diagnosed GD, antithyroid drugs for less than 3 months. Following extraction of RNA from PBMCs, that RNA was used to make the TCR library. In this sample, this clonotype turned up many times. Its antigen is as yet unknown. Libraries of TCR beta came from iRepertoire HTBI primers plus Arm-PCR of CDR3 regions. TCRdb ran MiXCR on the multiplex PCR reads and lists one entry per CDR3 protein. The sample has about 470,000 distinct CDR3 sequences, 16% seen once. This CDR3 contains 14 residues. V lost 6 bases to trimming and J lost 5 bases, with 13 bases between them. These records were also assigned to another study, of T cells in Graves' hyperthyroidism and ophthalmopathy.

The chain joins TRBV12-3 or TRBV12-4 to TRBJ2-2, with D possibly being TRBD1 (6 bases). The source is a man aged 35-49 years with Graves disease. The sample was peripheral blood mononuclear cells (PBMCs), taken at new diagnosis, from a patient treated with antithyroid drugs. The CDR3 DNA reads TGTGCCAGCAGGGGCTCAGGGGTAACCGGGGAGCTGTTTTTT. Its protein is CASRGSGVTGELFF.